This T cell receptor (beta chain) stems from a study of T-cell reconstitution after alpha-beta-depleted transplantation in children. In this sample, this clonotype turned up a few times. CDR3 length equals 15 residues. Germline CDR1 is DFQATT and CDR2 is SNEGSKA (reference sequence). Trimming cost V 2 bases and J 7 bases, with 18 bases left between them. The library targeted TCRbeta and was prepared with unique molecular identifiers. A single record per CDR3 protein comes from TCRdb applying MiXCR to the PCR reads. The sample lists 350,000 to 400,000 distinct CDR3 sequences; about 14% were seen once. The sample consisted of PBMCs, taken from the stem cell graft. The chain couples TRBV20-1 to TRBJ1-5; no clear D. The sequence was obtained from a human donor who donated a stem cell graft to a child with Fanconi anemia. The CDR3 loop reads CSARKTSVLGQPQHF. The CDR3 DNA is TGCAGTGCTAGAAAAACATCGGTACTGGGACAGCCCCAGCATTTT.